Below are 25 T cell receptor beta chains sequenced from a single sample in a study of regulatory T cells in long-lasting Graves disease. The time point here: persistent/refractory GD, antithyroid drugs over 5 years with positive TRAb. Preparation of the TCR library used RNA extracted from PBMCs. According to the study, TCR beta libraries were built with iRepertoire HTBI primers and CDR3-region Arm-PCR. From the multiplex PCR reads, TCRdb called clonotypes with MiXCR, one entry per CDR3 protein. Here the sample spans approximately 400,000 distinct CDR3 sequences, about a fifth being singletons. Sequencing was performed on peripheral blood mononuclear cells (PBMCs), taken when the disease was refractory, from a patient treated with antithyroid drugs. The receptors shown here come from a female donor with Graves disease.

This clonotype has at least ten counts. The chain carries TRBV12-3 or TRBV12-4 and TRBJ2-7; TRBD2 matches at 8 bases. V lost 1 base, J lost 4 bases, and 9 bases stayed unmatched. The CDR3 length is 16 residues. CDR3 protein: CASSLEAGGPPYEQYF. In nucleotides, the CDR3 is TGTGCCAGCAGTTTAGAGGCGGGAGGTCCCCCATACGAGCAGTACTTC.

This clonotype has more than one count but fewer than ten. The chain has TRBV6-5 and TRBJ1-3; D may be TRBD1 (6 bases). The V gene lost 3 bases and the J gene lost 3 bases, with 18 bases spanning the gap. The CDR3 has 17 residues. CDR1 MNHEY and CDR2 SVGAGI come from the germline V gene. The CDR3, as DNA: TGTGCCAGCAGTTATCTCGGTGGACAGCTAATTGGAAACACCATATATTTT. Amino acid sequence: CASSYLGGQLIGNTIYF.

The chain combines TRBV5-1 with TRBJ2-5; D remains ambiguous. Germline CDR1 and CDR2: SGHRS and YFSETQ. V was shortened by 4 bases and J by 5 bases, with 9 bases between the two germline ends. The CDR3 loop spans 12 amino acids. The chain's CDR3 is CASSVLEETQYF. DNA for the CDR3: TGCGCCAGCAGCGTCCTAGAGGAGACCCAGTACTTC.

In its sample, this clonotype was seen a few times. The chain carries TRBV30 and TRBJ1-2; a weak D match, TRBD1 (5 bases). Germline loops: CDR1 GTSNPN, CDR2 SVGIG (reference sequence). This CDR3 contains 14 residues. Trimming pared 0 bases from V and 6 bases from J, leaving 14 bases between. CDR3 protein: CAWSVFQGLNGYTF. Written as DNA, the CDR3 is TGTGCCTGGAGTGTATTTCAGGGACTAAATGGCTACACCTTC.

The rearrangement links TRBV12-3 or TRBV12-4 to TRBJ2-1; D is ambiguous. There are 11 residues in the CDR3. V shed 3 bases and J shed 10 bases, with 7 bases lying between them. CDR3: CASSFISEQFF. DNA of the CDR3: TGTGCCAGCAGTTTTATCAGCGAGCAGTTCTTC.

The V gene is TRBV18, the J gene TRBJ2-1; the match to TRBD1 covers 9 bases. The CDR3 is 15 residues long. Germline assignment: CDR1 KGHSH and CDR2 LQKENI. The ends lost 5 bases at V and 4 bases at J; junction bases unmatched: 6. The CDR3 loop reads CASSAPGQGYNEQFF. DNA for the CDR3: TGTGCCAGCTCAGCTCCGGGACAGGGTTACAATGAGCAGTTCTTC. The full variable domain, rest sourced from reference TRBV18 and TRBJ2-1, is NAGVMQNPRHLVRRRGQEARLRCSPMKGHSHVYWYRQLPEEGLKFMVYLQKENIIDESGMPKERFSAEFPKEGPSILRIQQVVRGDSAAYFCASSAPGQGYNEQFFGPGTRLTVL.

The chain carries TRBV7-9 and TRBJ2-7, with TRBD2 matching 7 bases. The CDR3 runs 16 residues. With 2 bases clipped from V and 4 bases from J, the junction kept 11 bases outside the gene matches. The germline gives CDR1 SEHNR, CDR2 FQNEAQ (reference sequence). The DNA of the CDR3 is TGTGCCAGCAGCTTAAGGGCGGGAGCGAGGATGTACGAGCAGTACTTC. Translating gives CASSLRAGARMYEQYF.

V usage is TRBV6-2 or TRBV6-3 and J usage is TRBJ2-5; D is perhaps TRBD2 (5 bases). This CDR3 is 13 amino acids long. Germline lookup yields CDR1 MNHEY and CDR2 SVGEGT. V lost 5 bases and J lost 5, with 12 bases in between. The CDR3 sequence: CASSQEGSETQYF. CDR3 sequence (DNA): TGTGCCAGCAGTCAAGAGGGTAGTGAGACCCAGTACTTC.

Many counts were recorded for this clonotype. The chain has TRBV5-1 and TRBJ2-2; tentative D call: TRBD2 (5 bases). The CDR3 loop spans 16 amino acids. V lost 1 base to trimming and J lost 2 bases, with 12 bases between them. The germline gives CDR1 SGHRS, CDR2 YFSETQ. The CDR3 DNA follows: TGCGCCAGCAGCTTGTTGGCGGGCGATAACACCGGGGAGCTGTTTTTT. This translates into CASSLLAGDNTGELFF.

This chain links TRBV9 with TRBJ2-7, with D uncertain. The CDR3 runs to 16 residues. Per the germline V gene, CDR1 is SGDLS and CDR2 is YYNGEE. Deletions cut 0 bases from V and 2 bases from J, with 15 bases between. CDR3 coding DNA: TGTGCCAGCAGCGTAGGGGCTATCCTCTCTCCCTACGAGCAGTACTTC. Translation: CASSVGAILSPYEQYF. The full variable domain, its missing parts supplied by reference TRBV9 and TRBJ2-7, is DSGVTQTPKHLITATGQRVTLRCSPRSGDLSVYWYQQSLDQGLQFLIQYYNGEERAKGNILERFSAQQFPDLHSELNLSSLELGDSALYFCASSVGAILSPYEQYFGPGTRLTVT.

This clonotype was counted only a few times. This chain links TRBV19 with TRBJ1-1, with 7 bases aligning to TRBD1. Looked up from germline, CDR1 is LNHDA and CDR2 is SQIVND (reference sequence). Losses at the gene ends were 6 bases for V and 0 bases for J; bases not matched to a gene: 10. This CDR3 contains 16 residues. The CDR3 region has the DNA TGTGCCAGTAGCGCGTGGATGAGGGGGCTGAACACTGAAGCTTTCTTT. It is translated as CASSAWMRGLNTEAFF.

This clonotype was counted only a few times. The chain is built from TRBV7-2 and TRBJ2-7, with D maybe TRBD1 (6 bases). The germline gives CDR1 SGHTA, CDR2 FQGNSA. The CDR3 contains 16 residues. V was cut by 1 base and J by 4 bases, with 17 bases left in between. This CDR3 reads CASSLGGSRGDYEQYF. The CDR3, as DNA: TGTGCCAGCAGCTTAGGGGGGAGCAGGGGTGATTACGAGCAGTACTTC. Full variable domain (remainder filled in from reference TRBV7-2 and TRBJ2-7): GAGVSQSPSNKVTEKGKDVELRCDPISGHTALYWYRQSLGQGLEFLIYFQGNSAPDKSGLPSDRFSAERTGGSVSTLTIQRTQQEDSAVYLCASSLGGSRGDYEQYFGPGTRLTVT.

This clonotype was seen repeatedly, ten times or more. The gene calls are TRBV5-8 and TRBJ1-2; D is ambiguous. Deletions cut 4 bases from V and 8 bases from J, with 9 bases between. The CDR3 is made up of 11 amino acids. Germline assignment: CDR1 SGHTS and CDR2 YDEGEE. The CDR3 nucleotides are TGTGCCAGCAGCAGAGGGAGAGGCTACACCTTC. The encoded protein is CASSRGRGYTF.

This clonotype was seen repeatedly, ten times or more. The chain employs TRBV2 and TRBJ1-1; 8 positions agree with TRBD1. Trimming removed 11 bases from V and 5 bases from J; junction bases left unmatched: 13. The CDR3 consists of 14 residues. Germline CDR1 reads SNHLY; CDR2 reads FYNNEI. The CDR3 region has the DNA TGTGCCGGCGGACAGGGCAGCAGGTATACTGAAGCTTTCTTT. Its translation: CAGGQGSRYTEAFF.

This clonotype showed up just a few times. CDR3 region: CASSLGGTSESPGELFF. Here the CDR3 DNA reads TGTGCCAGCAGTTTAGGGGGGACTAGCGAGAGTCCCGGGGAGCTGTTTTTT. V gene TRBV27 combines with J gene TRBJ2-2; 10 bases line up with TRBD2. V lost 2 bases to trimming and J lost 6 bases; unmatched junction nucleotides: 9. This CDR3 is built from 17 residues. Germline loops: CDR1 MNHEY, CDR2 SMNVEV (reference sequence).

This clonotype was observed a few times. The rearrangement joins TRBV7-3 to TRBJ2-6, with TRBD1 matching over 9 bases. The length of the CDR3 is 18 residues. V lost 1 base to trimming and J lost 0 bases; unmatched junction nucleotides: 4. The V gene's germline CDR1 is SGHTA and CDR2 FQGTGA. CDR3 loop: CASSLNRGLISGANVLTF. DNA for the CDR3: TGTGCCAGCAGCTTAAACAGGGGGCTGATCTCTGGGGCCAACGTCCTGACTTTC.

This clonotype turned up a few times. The V and J genes are TRBV5-1 and TRBJ1-1; D is undetermined. V lost 4 bases to trimming and J lost 1 base, with 5 bases between them. The CDR3 is 12 residues long. Germline V CDR1 and CDR2: SGHRS, YFSETQ. The CDR3 region has the DNA TGCGCCAGCAGCGAGCCGAACACTGAAGCTTTCTTT. Translating gives CASSEPNTEAFF.

This chain joins TRBV7-9 and TRBJ2-1; 12 bases agree with TRBD2. Germline values: CDR1 SEHNR, CDR2 FQNEAQ (reference sequence). Trimming at V came to 5 bases and at J to 0 bases, leaving 11 bases not matched to a gene. CDR3 length equals 19 residues. CDR3 bases: TGTGCCAGCAGCCCTCCGGGACTAGCGGGTGGATCCTCCTACAATGAGCAGTTCTTC. It codes for CASSPPGLAGGSSYNEQFF.

The table lists this clonotype with a few counts. The chain recombines TRBV7-2 with TRBJ2-7; D call uncertain. Germline loops: CDR1 SGHTA, CDR2 FQGNSA. The CDR3 consists of 16 residues. The V end was cut by 3 bases, the J end by 0 bases, with 15 bases between. CDR3 in DNA: TGTGCCAGCAGCTTTTTCCCAGGCGAGCCCTCCTACGAGCAGTACTTC. Amino acid sequence: CASSFFPGEPSYEQYF.

This clonotype has only a few counts. The chain couples TRBV6-2 or TRBV6-3 to TRBJ2-7, with D unresolved. The CDR3 covers 12 residues. V lost 0 bases and J 7 bases, leaving 7 bases between the germline ends. Germline V gene data show CDR1 as MNHEY and CDR2 as SVGEGT. CDR3 region: CASSYSFWEQYF. The DNA of the CDR3 is TGTGCCAGCAGTTACTCTTTCTGGGAGCAGTACTTC.

This chain links TRBV20-1 with TRBJ1-2, with D unclear. The length of the CDR3 is 14 residues. V lost 0 bases, J lost 4 bases, and 12 bases lay in between. Germline V CDR1 and CDR2: DFQATT, SNEGSKA (reference sequence). This chain's CDR3 is CSARDAGAIYGYTF. The CDR3 region has the DNA TGCAGTGCTAGAGACGCAGGAGCCATCTATGGCTACACCTTC.

Only a few counts were recorded for this clonotype. In DNA form, the CDR3 reads TGTGCCAGCAGTTACTCGAGGACTAGCGGGTACCAAGAGACCCAGTACTTC. This translates into CASSYSRTSGYQETQYF. The chain joins TRBV6-5 to TRBJ2-5, with 11 bases matching TRBD2. This CDR3 contains 17 residues. Germline trimming cut 0 bases from V and 0 bases from J; bases unmatched to any gene: 3. Germline CDR1 MNHEY, CDR2 SVGAGI.

This clonotype was counted ten times or more. The V gene is TRBV7-2, the J gene TRBJ1-5, with 8 bases aligning to TRBD1. The V segment lost 5 bases and the J segment 0 bases; nucleotides outside the gene matches: 3. The CDR3 length is 15 residues. Germline-derived CDR1 and CDR2 are SGHTA and FQGNSA. In DNA, the CDR3 is TGTGCCAGCAGCCAGGACAGGGTTAGCAATCAGCCCCAGCATTTT. It encodes CASSQDRVSNQPQHF. Drawing the rest from reference TRBV7-2 and TRBJ1-5, the complete variable domain is GAGVSQSPSNKVTEKGKDVELRCDPISGHTALYWYRQSLGQGLEFLIYFQGNSAPDKSGLPSDRFSAERTGGSVSTLTIQRTQQEDSAVYLCASSQDRVSNQPQHFGDGTRLSIL.

Regarding this clonotype: A much larger clone differs by one base, so this may be a read error. The J gene is TRBJ2-6, the V gene TRBV30; no definite D call. Germline V CDR1 and CDR2: GTSNPN, SVGIG (reference sequence). There are 15 residues in the CDR3. The CDR3: CAWSVAASGVNVLTF. The CDR3 region has the DNA TGTGCCTGGAGTGTAGCCGCATCTGGGGTCAACGTCCTGACTTTC. The full variable domain, with the rest looked up from reference TRBV30 and TRBJ2-6, is SQTIHQWPATLVQPVGSPLSLECTVEGTSNPNLYWYRQAAGRGLQLLFYSVGIGQISSEVPQNLSASRPQDRQFILSSKKLLLSDSGFYLCAWSVAASGVNVLTFGAGSRLTVL.

This clonotype was picked up a small number of times. V gene TRBV5-4 combines with J gene TRBJ2-7; perhaps TRBD1 as D (5 bases). V lost 2 bases and J lost 6, with 9 bases in between. Germline-derived CDR1 and CDR2 are SGHNT and YYREEE (reference sequence). CDR3 length equals 12 residues. The CDR3 region is CASSLDSSEQYF. The CDR3 nucleotides are TGTGCCAGCAGCTTAGACAGTTCCGAGCAGTACTTC.